This T cell receptor beta chain was recorded in a study of T cells after yellow fever vaccination. CDR1 is SGHRS and CDR2 is YFSETQ in the germline V gene. The CDR3 length is 15 residues. J was trimmed by 0 bases and V by 2 bases; bases with no gene match: 1. MiXCR, run by TCRdb on the 5' RACE reads, gives a single entry per CDR3 protein. The repertoire holds 340,000 or so distinct CDR3 sequences, with around 12% as singletons. Study-level findings and limits: Booster samples showed a return of most primary-vaccination clones (almost 97% CD4, roughly 85% CD8). Secondary responses were weaker yet peaked faster, day 5 versus 15. Overall, a small share of clonotypes was seen in both CD4 and CD8 compartments.

This clonotype has ten or more counts. The antigen remains undetermined. The sample was CD4+ T cells sorted from PBMCs, taken 15 days after the yellow fever booster vaccination. This receptor was identified in a man aged 18 to 35 who received the YFV17D yellow fever vaccine. This chain uses TRBV5-1 with TRBJ2-2; 7 bases map to TRBD1. CDR3 loop: CASSFGTANTGELFF. CDR3 bases: TGCGCCAGCAGCTTCGGGACAGCGAACACCGGGGAGCTGTTTTTT.